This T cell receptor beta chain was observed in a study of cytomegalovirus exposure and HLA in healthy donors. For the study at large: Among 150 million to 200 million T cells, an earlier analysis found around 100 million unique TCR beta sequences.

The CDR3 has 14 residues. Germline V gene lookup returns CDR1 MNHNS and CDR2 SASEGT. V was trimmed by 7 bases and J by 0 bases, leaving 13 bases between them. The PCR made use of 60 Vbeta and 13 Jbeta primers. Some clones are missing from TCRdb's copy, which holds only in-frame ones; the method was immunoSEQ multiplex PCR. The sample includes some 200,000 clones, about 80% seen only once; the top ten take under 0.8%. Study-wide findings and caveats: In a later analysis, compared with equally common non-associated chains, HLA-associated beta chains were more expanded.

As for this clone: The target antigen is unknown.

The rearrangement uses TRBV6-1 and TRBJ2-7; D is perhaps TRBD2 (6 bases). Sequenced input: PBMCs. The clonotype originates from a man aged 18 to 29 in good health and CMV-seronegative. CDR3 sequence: CASIPQGLSYEQYF. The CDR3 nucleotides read TGTGCCAGCATCCCGCAGGGACTCTCCTACGAGCAGTACTTC.